Listed below are T cell receptor beta chains from one sample, sequenced in a study of blood T cell repertoires in COVID-19. Sequencing was performed with immunoSEQ multiplex PCR; in TCRdb, only in-frame clones are kept and a portion is missing. The sample comprises 200,000 to 300,000 clones, 80% to 90% of which are singletons, and around 2.4% rests with the top ten. The sequencing sample was made of peripheral blood. These receptors all stem from a man aged 35 to 55 who had recovered from COVID-19. Each CDR3 is given with its conserved first and last residue. The D gene is left open where the match is weak. Size values are once, few and many counts, or a class for expanded clones, and some rows have none.

>TRBJ2-1|TRBV11-2|TRBD1|NA
TGTGCCAGCAGCCTCTTGGACAGGGCCGAGCAGTTCTTC
CASSLLDRAEQFF
>TRBJ1-2|TRBV30|NA|few
TGTGCCTGGAGTACGGTCTATGGCTACACCTTC
CAWSTVYGYTF
>TRBJ1-5|TRBV24-1|TRBD1|NA
TGTGCCACCAGTGATGGACAGGGTTACCAGCCCCAGCATTTT
CATSDGQGYQPQHF
>TRBJ1-4|TRBV3-1/TRBV3-2|TRBD1|NA
TGTGCCAGCGGTCGACAGGGCGGAGAAAAACTGTTTTTT
CASGRQGGEKLFF
>TRBJ1-3|TRBV19|NA|once
TGTGCCAGTAGTATGGCCTACAGGGCTGGAAACACCATATATTTT
CASSMAYRAGNTIYF
>TRBJ1-1|TRBV11-3|NA|NA
TGTGCCAGCAGCTTATCAAGGGGGAAGAACACTGAAGCTTTCTTT
CASSLSRGKNTEAFF
>TRBJ1-2|TRBV4-1|TRBD1|NA
TGCGCCAGCAGCCCTGGAGTAGGACAGGGCTATGGCTACACCTTC
CASSPGVGQGYGYTF
>TRBJ2-7|TRBV5-1|TRBD1|NA
TGCGCCAGTGGACAGGGGGCGGATGAGCAGTACTTC
CASGQGADEQYF
>TRBJ2-5|TRBV18|TRBD1|NA
TGTGCCAGCTCACCCCCGACAGGGACAGAGACCCAGTACTTC
CASSPPTGTETQYF
>TRBJ2-5|TRBV3-1/TRBV3-2|NA|few
TGTGCCAGCAGCCAAGGAAGGGGTCGGACCCAGTACTTC
CASSQGRGRTQYF
>TRBJ1-1|TRBV6-4|NA|NA
TGTGCCAGCAGTGACTCTTGGGGAGGGACGGACACTGAAGCTTTCTTT
CASSDSWGGTDTEAFF
>TRBJ1-2|TRBV24-1|TRBD1|NA
TGTGCCACCAGTGATTCGGGACAGGGTCCCTACACCTTC
CATSDSGQGPYTF
>TRBJ2-1|TRBV24-1|NA|NA
TGTGCCACCAGTGAGGGCCCATACAATGAGCAGTTCTTC
CATSEGPYNEQFF
>TRBJ2-7|TRBV7-2|TRBD1|NA
TGTGCCAGCAGCTTAGATGGACAGGGGTCCTACGAGCAGTACTTC
CASSLDGQGSYEQYF
>TRBJ2-1|TRBV10-3|TRBD2|once
TGTGCCATCAGCCAGACTAGCGGGAACGCCTACAATGAGCAGTTCTTC
CAISQTSGNAYNEQFF
>TRBJ2-7|TRBV13|TRBD1|NA
TGTGCCAGCAGCGCGACAGGGGACTGGGAGCAGTACTTC
CASSATGDWEQYF
>TRBJ2-7|TRBV4-3|TRBD1|NA
TGCGCCAGCAGCCAACCTTCGACAGGGGGCCACGAGCAGTACTTC
CASSQPSTGGHEQYF
>TRBJ1-1|TRBV27|NA|NA
TGTGCCAGCAGTTTCGTACAGGGTCCGAACACTGAAGCTTTCTTT
CASSFVQGPNTEAFF
>TRBJ1-6|TRBV5-1|NA|NA
TGCGCCAGCAGCTTGGGCATCACTAGCGATTCACCCCTCCACTTT
CASSLGITSDSPLHF
>TRBJ1-1|TRBV10-2|NA|NA
TGCGCCAGCAGTGCGACGACAGGGAACACTGAAGCTTTCTTT
CASSATTGNTEAFF
>TRBJ2-5|TRBV7-9|NA|NA
TGTGCCAGCAGCTCGATGGTTCCAGGATCGGACTTC
CASSSMVPGSDF
>TRBJ2-1|TRBV6-1|TRBD1|NA
TGTGCCAGCAGTGAAACACTGACAGGGGGCGATGAGCAGTTCTTC
CASSETLTGGDEQFF
>TRBJ1-4|TRBV29-1|NA|once
TGCAGCGTTTACGGCGGTAATGAAAAACTGTTTTTT
CSVYGGNEKLFF
>TRBJ2-2|TRBV3-1/TRBV3-2|NA|NA
TGTGCCAGCAGCGTACAGGCGACCGGGGAGCTGTTTTTT
CASSVQATGELFF
>TRBJ1-2|TRBV30|NA|once
TGTGCCTGGAGTGTACATCTTGGCTACACCTTC
CAWSVHLGYTF
>TRBJ2-1|TRBV12-3/TRBV12-4|NA|NA
TGTGCCAGCAGTTTAGGAGGGAGCAATGAGCAGTTCTTC
CASSLGGSNEQFF
>TRBJ2-5|TRBV11-3|TRBD1|NA
TGTGCCAGCAGAGGACAGGGGGAGACCCAGTACTTC
CASRGQGETQYF